This TCR beta chain was identified in a study of cytomegalovirus exposure and HLA in healthy donors. Researchers ran the PCR with 60 Vbeta and 13 Jbeta primers. Sequenced by immunoSEQ multiplex PCR; TCRdb stores in-frame clones only, minus some. The sample holds about 190,000 clones, just under 75% seen once. Concerning this clone: Antigen: not known.

Trimming left V 3 bases short and J 3 bases short, with 17 bases between. Looked up from germline, CDR1 is MRHNA and CDR2 is SNTAGT. CDR3 length: 16 residues. Study-level results: In vitro assays verified that a few CMV-associated chains recognized CMV antigens specifically. In an earlier analysis, about 87% or about 30%: the productive usage of most TCR beta V segments. It was in a later analysis that TCR association rates were seen to vary by HLA locus, highest for DRB1 and lowest for HLA-C.

Sequenced input: PBMCs. The V gene is TRBV6-4, the J gene TRBJ1-1; D perhaps matches TRBD1 (5 bases). This sequence was found in a woman under 40 in good health and CMV-seropositive. The CDR3 nucleotides read TGTGCCAGCAGTGAAACAGGCCCCACGAAGGACACTGAAGCTTTCTTT. Protein sequence: CASSETGPTKDTEAFF.